Here is one TCR beta chain with its context. This clonotype appeared many times. The clone's antigen remains unknown. The record has no base qualities; no much larger clone is one base away. Taken from cysteine to phenylalanine, the CDR3 has 15 residues. Only CDR3 DNA is held: 45 bases, read in frame from base 1. Taken from the germline V gene, the CDR1 and CDR2 loops are SGHNT and YENEEA. V lost 3 bases and J lost 7 bases; the stretch between them is 18 bases long. These data belong to a study of regulatory T cells in long-lasting Graves disease (dated by TCRdb to about 2021). With regard to the full study: Newly diagnosed Graves' disease patients had taken antithyroid drugs for less than 3 months. Patients with persistent Graves' disease were compared with patients with newly diagnosed Graves' disease using TCR sequencing and RNA sequencing of peripheral blood. The study was registered as a clinical trial and conducted in China. A total of around 35 samples were covered by TCR sequencing, comprising around 13 persistent and roughly 20 newly diagnosed Graves' disease patients. General findings and caveats noted by the study authors: The study examined only peripheral blood because the primary lesion, thyroid tissue, could not be accessed. The small sample size was acknowledged by the authors as a limitation that may reduce accuracy. A larger number of public clonotypes was shared among persistent patients (approximately 2,500) than among newly diagnosed patients (about 990). Compared with newly diagnosed patients, persistent Graves' disease patients had lower TCR Shannon entropy and fewer highly expanded clones, which suggests clonal expansion. Only the TCR beta chain was sequenced and analyzed. Preferential use of TRBV28, TRBJ1-2 and TRBJ2-5 was observed in persistent disease, whereas TRBV20-1 and TRBJ2-1 were favored in newly diagnosed disease.

The sample's time point label, in plain terms: newly diagnosed GD, antithyroid drugs for less than 3 months. RNA was extracted from PBMCs in TRIzol for both TCR sequencing and RNA sequencing. The diagnosis of Graves' disease was made according to American Thyroid Association guidelines. Patients for the study were recruited at an endocrinology department in Xi'an, China. From each patient, 7.5 to 9.5 milliliters of peripheral blood was collected into an EDTA anticoagulant tube. PBMCs were isolated by Ficoll Paque Plus density gradient separation without further T cell sorting. An Agilent 2100 Bioanalyzer and agarose gel were used to check RNA quality, and a NanoDrop 2000 was used to measure RNA concentration. The library was produced with multiplex PCR. Sequencing took place on an Illumina HiSeq 4000. TCR beta libraries were built with iRepertoire HTBI primers and Arm-PCR amplification of CDR3 regions. Gel purification was performed on PCR products prior to sequencing. Under the source paper's analysis protocol: A total of 62 TRBV and 14 TRBJ segments were identified across samples and were used for gene usage analysis of CDR3 amino acid clonotypes. COPE and FqMerger were used to merge filtered high-quality paired reads into contigs. BLAST was used to align contigs to IMGT TRBV, TRBD and TRBJ reference genes, with CDR3 defined following IMGT. Any clonotype with a frequency above 0.1% was counted as a highly expanded clone. Repertoire diversity was measured by Shannon entropy, and V-J evenness by the Gini coefficient. Clonotypes shared by more than one individual were considered public. TCRdb handled the public reads itself, with Q25 trimming in fastp and clone calling in MiXCR, and kept productive beta chains. Each entry merges the rows of one CDR3 protein and shows their most common DNA and genes. The V and J calls here are based on TCRdb, not the publication. The sample table contains fewer than 550,000 distinct CDR3 sequences; only one count was recorded for about a sixth of them. The ten largest clones take up less than 30% of the sample.

The sample also formed part of further work on T cells in Graves' hyperthyroidism and ophthalmopathy. As that second study puts it: Stable Graves' hyperthyroidism was defined as the absence of progression to ophthalmopathy over 18 months of follow-up. Hyperthyroidism patients were newly diagnosed, had a disease duration of under 2 months, and were aged 18 to 65 years. Exclusion was applied to patients with uncontrolled infections, other autoimmune diseases, pregnancy or lactation. Diagnoses were based on clinical symptoms, serum thyroxine and TRAb, thyroid ultrasound and orbital computed tomography. The TCR CDR3 was subjected to a first round of RT-PCR using the HTBI primer set and the Qiagen OneStep RT-PCR kit. Most expanded thyroid clonotypes (frequency above 0.001) were also found in blood, which suggests that blood repertoires may mirror thyroid immune responses. Ophthalmopathy was separated from stable hyperthyroidism by a 13 V-J signature model, with around 90% sensitivity and around 81% specificity obtained in cross-validation and 80%/75% obtained in testing. During validation, the model predicted progression to ophthalmopathy a median of around 7 months ahead of onset, with just under 71% sensitivity and roughly 72% specificity. To identify distinguishing TCR V-J signatures, a discovery cohort of about 95 patients was used, comprising some 43 with Graves' ophthalmopathy and 57 with stable Graves' hyperthyroidism. Prospective prediction of ophthalmopathy was tested in an independent validation cohort of 18 to 20 hyperthyroidism patients and some 17 patients who later progressed to ophthalmopathy. The 100 or so discovery patients were divided at random into training and test sets in a 7:3 ratio. Thyroid tissue and blood T-cell repertoires from more than 5 Graves' hyperthyroidism patients were also compared in the study. Once sampling was done, hyperthyroidism patients were given methimazole at a starting dose of 30 mg daily, whereas ophthalmopathy patients were given high-dose intravenous methylprednisolone. Libraries were constructed in a second round of multiplex PCR, after which size selection and purification were carried out. Sequencing of the libraries was done on an Illumina HiSeq2000 using paired-end 100 bp reads. Raw data were processed with SOAPnuke, discarding reads with adapters, uncalled bases, mean Phred below 15, or no exact constant-primer or identifier match. COPE v1.2.5 was used to merge the high-quality paired reads, and each unique nucleotide sequence was defined as a clonotype. Clonotypes were aligned to IMGT TRBV, TRBD and TRBJ reference segments using MiTCR v1.1. The analysis was restricted to V-J combinations with a frequency above 0.0001, which together covered around 99% of the repertoires. A TCS score was defined as the ratio of F50 (clonal expansion) to E x V (chaos), with BLOSUM62-based TCRdist applied between CDR3 peptides within each V-J. Welch's t-statistics and random forest reduced fewer than 550 V-J features to under 15, which were used in a naive Bayes classifier (R e1071). Sample size was not statistically predetermined, and blinding of investigators to group allocation was not performed. TCR Vbeta CDR3 sequencing of 130 to 150 peripheral blood samples (roughly 43 ophthalmopathy, 70 to 85 hyperthyroidism and roughly 17 progressor patients) is reported in the paper.

The rearranged segments are TRBV11-3 and TRBJ1-1; the D gene is perhaps TRBD1, on 6 matching bases. This sample comprised peripheral blood mononuclear cells (PBMCs), obtained at new diagnosis, from a patient treated with antithyroid drugs. The TCR sequence derives from a woman aged 18-30 years with Graves disease. Donor details come from another sample of the same person, matched by shared clones. The DNA reads TGTGCCAGCAGCTTCAGGACGAGGGGGGTCGATGAAGCTTTCTTT. This yields the protein CASSFRTRGVDEAFF.